The 26 T cell receptor beta chains given below trace back to one sample, sequenced in a study of cytomegalovirus exposure and HLA in healthy donors. The PCR ran on 60 Vbeta and 13 Jbeta primers. The protocol was immunoSEQ multiplex PCR, while the TCRdb copy is restricted to in-frame clones and leaves out a portion. The sample totals just over 200,000 clones. The sequencing sample was made of PBMCs. These receptors were obtained from a girl aged 2 to 9 in good health and CMV-seropositive.

V and J are TRBV20-1 and TRBJ1-1; D is ambiguous. The CDR3 has 10 residues. Germline V CDR1 and CDR2: DFQATT, SNEGSKA (reference sequence). V lost 5 bases and J lost 4, with 5 bases in between. CDR3: CSAQITEAFF. CDR3 DNA: TGCAGTGCTCAGATCACTGAAGCTTTCTTT.

The rearrangement links TRBV5-1 to TRBJ1-4; no clear D. Germline V CDR1 and CDR2: SGHRS, YFSETQ. Trimming removed 0 bases at V and 7 bases at J, with 13 bases between. CDR3 length: 15 residues. The CDR3 DNA is TGCGCCAGCAGCTTGGGGGTCCCAGGTGGTGAAAAACTGTTTTTT. It is translated as CASSLGVPGGEKLFF.

The chain uses TRBV5-1 and TRBJ1-3; TRBD1 matches at 9 bases. In germline, CDR1 is SGHRS, CDR2 YFSETQ. With V trimmed by 1 base and J by 2 bases, 7 bases remained unmatched. CDR3 length equals 17 residues. CDR3 in DNA: TGCGCCAGCAGCTTGACGGGGGACAGGGTAGCTGGAAACACCATATATTTT. It yields the protein CASSLTGDRVAGNTIYF.

The chain links TRBV27 to TRBJ2-5; D is unclear. The CDR3 spans 13 residues. CDR1 and CDR2 (germline): MNHEY, SMNVEV (reference sequence). V lost 2 bases and J lost 2, with 6 bases in between. CDR3 protein: CASSLAIQETQYF. As DNA, the CDR3 is TGTGCCAGCAGTTTAGCTATTCAAGAGACCCAGTACTTC.

V usage is TRBV18 and J usage is TRBJ2-7; the D gene is possibly TRBD2 (5 bases). Germline CDR1 is KGHSH and CDR2 is LQKENI. CDR3 size: 14 residues. V was cut by 3 bases and J by 1 base, with 10 bases left in between. Written as DNA, the CDR3 is TGTGCCAGCTCACCGAGGGCGGGTTCCTACGAGCAGTACTTC. Encoded protein: CASSPRAGSYEQYF. The variable domain in full, with the rest retrieved from reference TRBV18 and TRBJ2-7, is NAGVMQNPRHLVRRRGQEARLRCSPMKGHSHVYWYRQLPEEGLKFMVYLQKENIIDESGMPKERFSAEFPKEGPSILRIQQVVRGDSAAYFCASSPRAGSYEQYFGPGTRLTVT.

V is TRBV23-1 and J is TRBJ1-2; D might be TRBD1 (5 bases). TRBV23-1 has ORF status, its function being uncertain. The CDR3 is made up of 17 amino acids. V shed 7 bases and J shed 5 bases, with 26 bases lying between them. The CDR3 nucleotides read TGCGCCAGCAATCCAATCCGGGGGTCCAGAGAGTTTTATGGCTACACCTTC. Amino acid sequence: CASNPIRGSREFYGYTF.

The genes are TRBV28 and TRBJ2-7; 12 nucleotides match TRBD2. Germline CDR1 and CDR2: MDHEN and SYDVKM. J lost 6 bases, V lost 4 bases, and 4 bases had no gene match. This CDR3 is 14 amino acids long. This CDR3 is CASSSQGLAGEQYF. In nucleotides, the CDR3 is TGTGCCAGCAGTTCTCAGGGACTAGCGGGCGAGCAGTACTTC.

The J gene is TRBJ2-5, the V gene TRBV5-8; 13 bases line up with TRBD2. J was trimmed by 4 bases and V by 3 bases; bases with no gene match: 9. Germline V gene sequence: CDR1 SGHTS, CDR2 YDEGEE. The CDR3 sequence is 17 residues long. CDR3: CASSSGLAGVRVETQYF. CDR3 sequence (DNA): TGTGCCAGCAGCTCCGGACTAGCGGGAGTAAGGGTAGAGACCCAGTACTTC. Combining the CDR3 with reference TRBV5-8 and TRBJ2-5 gives the whole variable domain EAGVTQSPTHLIKTRGQQATLRCSPISGHTSVYWYQQALGLGLQFLLWYDEGEERNRGNFPPRFSGRQFPNYSSELNVNALELEDSALYLCASSSGLAGVRVETQYFGPGTRLLVL.

V and J are TRBV27 and TRBJ2-3; 9 nucleotides agree with TRBD2. Germline CDR1 is MNHEY and CDR2 is SMNVEV (reference sequence). The CDR3 consists of 15 residues. With 3 bases clipped from V and 11 bases from J, the junction kept 12 bases outside the gene matches. The CDR3 DNA follows: TGTGCCAGCAGTTTCCTTAGCGGGAGAAGTGAGGTGCAGTATTTT. This sequence encodes CASSFLSGRSEVQYF.

This chain links TRBV28 with TRBJ1-4; the D is unclear. Germline values: CDR1 MDHEN, CDR2 SYDVKM. Between the trimmed V and J ends, which lost 5 bases and 14 bases, there was a span of 18 bases. The CDR3 consists of 13 residues. The CDR3 DNA reads as TGTGCCAGCAGTGTCCCTGCAAAGGACTTTCTGTTTTTT. It is translated as CASSVPAKDFLFF.

This chain links TRBV28 with TRBJ2-1; TRBD2 matches at 8 bases. Germline V lookup: CDR1 MDHEN, CDR2 SYDVKM. V dropped 4 bases and J dropped 3; count of bases not matched to a gene: 11. The CDR3 is 17 amino acids. DNA for the CDR3: TGTGCCAGCAGTTCTACCCTAGCGGGCCCAAGCTACAATGAGCAGTTCTTC. It specifies CASSSTLAGPSYNEQFF.

The V gene is TRBV6-5, the J gene TRBJ2-3; D is possibly TRBD2 (5 bases). This CDR3 has 14 residues. Germline loops: CDR1 MNHEY, CDR2 SVGAGI. The V gene lost 6 bases and the J gene lost 2 bases, with 12 bases spanning the gap. CDR3 in amino acids: CASRLADSTDTQYF. The CDR3 coding sequence is TGTGCCAGCAGGCTAGCCGACTCCACAGATACGCAGTATTTT.

V usage is TRBV28 and J usage is TRBJ2-5, with 8 bases lining up with TRBD1. The trim removed 4 bases at V and 5 bases at J, leaving 21 bases unmatched. CDR3 length: 19 residues. CDR1 and CDR2 from the germline V gene are MDHEN and SYDVKM. CDR3 nucleotides: TGTGCCAGCAGTTACGGTCCAGGGGGCAAGTTGGGGGTCAGGGAGACCCAGTACTTC. Translating it yields CASSYGPGGKLGVRETQYF.

V is TRBV2 and J is TRBJ2-1, with D perhaps TRBD1 (5 bases). Germline CDR1 and CDR2: SNHLY and FYNNEI. The V and J ends lost 4 bases and 1 base respectively, with 11 bases between them. The CDR3 totals 15 residues. CDR3 residues: CASSGLGVSYNEQFF. The CDR3 DNA sequence: TGTGCCAGCAGTGGATTAGGGGTTTCCTACAATGAGCAGTTCTTC.

This chain uses TRBV14 with TRBJ2-7; 8 bases line up with TRBD2. The V segment lost 4 bases and the J segment 0 bases; nucleotides outside the gene matches: 2. The germline CDR1 and CDR2 sequences are SGHDN and FVKESK. This CDR3 is 14 amino acids long. The CDR3: CASSRTSNSYEQYF. The CDR3 nucleotides read TGTGCCAGCAGCCGGACTAGCAACTCCTACGAGCAGTACTTC.

V and J are TRBV5-1 and TRBJ1-3, with D possibly matching TRBD1 (6 bases). V gave up 4 bases and J gave up 0 bases, with 14 bases separating them. Germline V gene lookup returns CDR1 SGHRS and CDR2 YFSETQ. The CDR3 runs 16 residues. CDR3 protein: CASSIRQVDSGNTIYF. The DNA of the CDR3 is TGCGCCAGCAGCATCCGACAGGTCGACTCTGGAAACACCATATATTTT.

J is TRBJ2-1 and V is TRBV28; possibly TRBD2 for D (7 bases). Trimming took off 8 bases at V and 5 bases at J, with 19 bases between the two ends. The CDR3 consists of 15 residues. From germline, CDR1 is MDHEN and CDR2 SYDVKM. The CDR3 nucleotides are TGTGCCAGCGCCGGTATGACAGGACTAGACAATGAGCAGTTCTTC. It specifies CASAGMTGLDNEQFF.

The rearrangement uses TRBV25-1 and TRBJ2-5, with D tentatively TRBD1 (8 bases). CDR1 and CDR2 from the germline V gene are MGHDK and SYGVNS. Trimming took 5 bases from V and 4 from J, leaving 20 bases between them. The CDR3 has 16 residues. This CDR3 reads CASSPRDRGLSETQYF. Written as DNA, the CDR3 is TGTGCCAGCAGTCCCCGCGACAGGGGACTATCAGAGACCCAGTACTTC.

CDR3 amino acids: CASSHGRGRLGTGELFF. Written as DNA, the CDR3 is TGTGCCAGCAGCCACGGCAGGGGGCGGTTAGGCACCGGGGAGCTGTTTTTT. V gene TRBV28 combines with J gene TRBJ2-2; 8 bases fit TRBD1. With 6 bases clipped from V and 4 bases from J, the junction kept 13 bases outside the gene matches. Germline V lookup: CDR1 MDHEN, CDR2 SYDVKM. CDR3 length: 17 residues.

The rearrangement joins TRBV28 to TRBJ2-3; tentatively, D is TRBD1 (6 bases). This CDR3 is 14 amino acids long. Trimming stripped 4 bases from V and 4 bases from J, with 12 bases between. Germline CDR1 MDHEN, CDR2 SYDVKM. The CDR3 bases are TGTGCCAGCAGTTCGAAGACAGGCCCAGATACGCAGTATTTT. Its protein is CASSSKTGPDTQYF.

V and J are TRBV7-9 and TRBJ2-5, with 8 bases identical to TRBD2. Unmatched junction bases numbered 9, after V lost 5 bases and J lost 1 base. Per the germline V gene, CDR1 is SEHNR and CDR2 is FQNEAQ (reference sequence). The CDR3 spans 16 residues. CDR3 DNA: TGTGCCAGCAGCCCGGCAGCGGGAGTTCTCCAAGAGACCCAGTACTTC. Translation gives CASSPAAGVLQETQYF.

The rearrangement uses TRBV27 and TRBJ1-1; 11 nucleotides line up with TRBD1. In germline, CDR1 is MNHEY, CDR2 SMNVEV (reference sequence). This CDR3 has 15 amino acids. Losses at the gene ends were 5 bases for V and 5 bases for J; bases not matched to a gene: 7. The DNA of the CDR3 is TGTGCCAGCAGTAGGACAGGGGGCGGTTTTACTGAAGCTTTCTTT. Translation gives CASSRTGGGFTEAFF.

The rearrangement joins TRBV27 to TRBJ1-1, with 9 nucleotides matching TRBD1. The CDR3 runs to 17 residues. Germline V gene data show CDR1 as MNHEY and CDR2 as SMNVEV (reference sequence). The V gene end was trimmed by 4 bases and the J gene end by 1 base; junction bases not matched to a gene: 10. The CDR3, as DNA: TGTGCCAGCAGTTCCTCGGGACAGGGTGCCGGGAACACTGAAGCTTTCTTT. This encodes CASSSSGQGAGNTEAFF.

Regarding this clone: The junction differs from germline at one of its ends, possibly a read error. The CDR3 protein is CASSSPTGGQPQHF. Written as DNA, the CDR3 is TGTGCCAGCAGTTCTCCGACAGGGGGTCAGCCCCAGCACTTT. This chain links TRBV28 with TRBJ1-5, with 9 bases aligning to TRBD1. Germline-derived CDR1 and CDR2 are MDHEN and SYDVKM. The CDR3 totals 14 residues.

V usage is TRBV6-5 and J usage is TRBJ2-7; TRBD1 matches 7 bases. There are 15 residues in the CDR3. CDR1 and CDR2 (germline): MNHEY, SVGAGI. Trimming cost V 0 bases and J 0 bases; bases outside gene matches: 2. DNA for the CDR3: TGTGCCAGCAGTTACTCGACAGGGAGCTCCTACGAGCAGTACTTC. It yields the protein CASSYSTGSSYEQYF.

The chain employs TRBV5-6 and TRBJ2-1, with D hard to call. The CDR3 is 15 amino acids. Trimming took 4 bases from V and 0 from J, leaving 11 bases between them. Germline V gives CDR1 SGHDT, CDR2 YYEEEE. The CDR3 DNA follows: TGTGCCAGCAGCGTAACTATGAGCTCCTACAATGAGCAGTTCTTC. Protein: CASSVTMSSYNEQFF.